The 11 T cell receptor beta chains given below trace back to one sample, sequenced in a study of long-term antiretroviral therapy in people with HIV. This was the immunoSEQ v3.0 assay at survey level. Sequencing used immunoSEQ multiplex PCR; TCRdb keeps in-frame clones, though not all of them. Of 25,000 to 40,000 clones detected, about 85% appear once; the ten largest clones hold 10% to 15%. The material was unsorted PBMCs, obtained 1.1 years after starting antiretroviral therapy. These receptors were collected from a man between 18 and 35 years old with HIV.

The chain couples TRBV19 to TRBJ2-1; 10 bases line up with TRBD2. J lost 4 bases, V lost 5 bases, and 8 bases had no gene match. CDR1 is LNHDA, CDR2 SQIVND, per germline (reference sequence). CDR3 length: 16 residues. For the CDR3, the DNA is TGTGCCAGTAGTCGGGCTAGCGGGAGCAAATACAATGAGCAGTTCTTC. As protein: CASSRASGSKYNEQFF.

This chain uses TRBV10-3 with TRBJ1-1; tentatively, D is TRBD1 (6 bases). Trimming stripped 5 bases from V and 0 bases from J, with 34 bases between. Germline lookup yields CDR1 ENHRY and CDR2 SYGVKD. The CDR3 is made up of 22 amino acids. The CDR3 coding sequence is TGTGCCATCAGTCCACCCCAGGGGCCAGGGGTGATGGATGAATGGATGAACACTGAAGCTTTCTTT. Translating gives CAISPPQGPGVMDEWMNTEAFF.

This rearrangement joins TRBV15 to TRBJ1-4; the D gene is possibly TRBD1 (5 bases). With 9 bases removed from V and 7 bases from J, the gap between germline ends came to 15 bases. The CDR3 runs 13 residues. The V gene's germline CDR1 is LNHNV and CDR2 YYDKDF (reference sequence). CDR3 DNA: TGTGCCACAACAGCGAGGGGTGGTGAAAAACTGTTTTTT. Its protein product is CATTARGGEKLFF.

V and J are TRBV15 and TRBJ2-1; a weak D match, TRBD2 (7 bases). The CDR3 length is 17 residues. Germline loops: CDR1 LNHNV, CDR2 YYDKDF (reference sequence). V was clipped by 5 bases and J by 0 bases, with 17 bases between them. CDR3 coding DNA: TGTGCCACCAGCCGGAGGGGGGGCCGGAGCTCCTACAATGAGCAGTTCTTC. Its protein is CATSRRGGRSSYNEQFF.

The J gene is TRBJ2-7, the V gene TRBV30; 10 bases are a match to TRBD2. From germline, CDR1 is GTSNPN and CDR2 SVGIG (reference sequence). The CDR3 runs 13 residues. The junction had 4 bases not matched to a gene; V was cut back by 5 bases and J by 3 bases. Written as DNA, the CDR3 is TGTGCCTGGGCTTGGACTAGCGGCTACGAGCAGTACTTC. It codes for CAWAWTSGYEQYF.

V gene TRBV27 combines with J gene TRBJ2-1, with TRBD2 as a possible D gene (5 bases). The germline V gene has CDR1 MNHEY and CDR2 SMNVEV (reference sequence). V shed 5 bases and J shed 2 bases, with 16 bases lying between them. The CDR3 loop spans 16 amino acids. The CDR3 loop is CASSLVGRAPYNEQFF. The CDR3, as DNA: TGTGCCAGCAGTCTAGTTGGGCGGGCCCCCTACAATGAGCAGTTCTTC.

The chain uses TRBV2 and TRBJ2-1; 9 nucleotides align to TRBD2. V lost 6 bases and J lost 7; bases outside the gene matches: 13. Germline lookup yields CDR1 SNHLY and CDR2 FYNNEI. This CDR3 is 16 amino acids long. The CDR3: CASRRSSGGVLNEQFF. CDR3 DNA sequence: TGTGCCAGCAGACGCAGTAGCGGGGGAGTGCTTAATGAGCAGTTCTTC.

This sequence joins TRBV18 and TRBJ2-1; possibly TRBD1 or TRBD2 for D (6 bases each). CDR1 is KGHSH and CDR2 is LQKENI in the germline V gene. V shed 2 bases and J shed 9 bases, with 20 bases lying between them. The CDR3 sequence is 16 residues long. The chain's CDR3 is CASSPMEDGRGGEQFF. In DNA form, the CDR3 reads TGTGCCAGCTCACCAATGGAAGACGGGAGAGGGGGTGAGCAGTTCTTC. Full variable domain (rest looked up from reference TRBV18 and TRBJ2-1): NAGVMQNPRHLVRRRGQEARLRCSPMKGHSHVYWYRQLPEEGLKFMVYLQKENIIDESGMPKERFSAEFPKEGPSILRIQQVVRGDSAAYFCASSPMEDGRGGEQFFGPGTRLTVL.

This rearrangement joins TRBV28 to TRBJ2-5, with 11 bases matching TRBD2. V dropped 6 bases and J dropped 3; count of bases not matched to a gene: 6. The length of the CDR3 is 15 residues. Germline CDR1 is MDHEN and CDR2 is SYDVKM. The DNA for the CDR3 is TGTGCCAGCAGCGGCCCGGGACTAGCGGAAGAGACCCAGTACTTC. It specifies CASSGPGLAEETQYF.

V gene TRBV11-2 combines with J gene TRBJ2-6; D is possibly TRBD2 (7 bases). The CDR3 is 18 residues long. V was shortened by 4 bases and J by 0 bases, with 16 bases between the two germline ends. Germline V gene data show CDR1 as SGHAT and CDR2 as FQNNGV. The CDR3 DNA reads as TGTGCCAGCAGCTCCCGGGGGGCCCCATTCTCTGGGGCCAACGTCCTGACTTTC. Its translation: CASSSRGAPFSGANVLTF.

This clone was picked up one time. The chain employs TRBV28 and TRBJ2-4, with D uncertain. Trimming removed 6 bases at V and 6 bases at J, with 15 bases between. CDR1 and CDR2 from the germline V gene are MDHEN and SYDVKM. This CDR3 is 14 amino acids long. CDR3 sequence reads: CASSSYSTPNIQYF. CDR3 bases: TGTGCCAGCAGCTCCTATTCGACCCCAAACATTCAGTACTTC. The full variable domain, in which reference TRBV28 and TRBJ2-4 provide the parts outside the CDR3, is DVKVTQSSRYLVKRTGEKVFLECVQDMDHENMFWYRQDPGLGLRLIYFSYDVKMKEKGDIPEGYSVSREKKERFSLILESASTNQTSMYLCASSSYSTPNIQYFGAGTRLSVL.